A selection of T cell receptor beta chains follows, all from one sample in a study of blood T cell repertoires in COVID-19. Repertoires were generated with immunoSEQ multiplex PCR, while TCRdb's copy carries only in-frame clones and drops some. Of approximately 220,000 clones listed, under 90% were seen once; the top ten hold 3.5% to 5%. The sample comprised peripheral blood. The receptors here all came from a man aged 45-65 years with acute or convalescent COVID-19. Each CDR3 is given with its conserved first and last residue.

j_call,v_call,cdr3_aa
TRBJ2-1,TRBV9,CASSVGGSGSYNEQFF
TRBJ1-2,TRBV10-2,CASSPQDYGYTF
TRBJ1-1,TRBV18,CASSPRLRDTEAFF
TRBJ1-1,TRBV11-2,CASSFRTGGTGF
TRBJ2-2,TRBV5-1,CASSQLERGGTGELFF
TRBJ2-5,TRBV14,CASSQVAKPYQETQYF
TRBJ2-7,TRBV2,CASGGRPSYEQYF
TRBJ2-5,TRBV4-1,CASSPLAGLPQETQYF
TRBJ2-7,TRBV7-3,CASSTATGSEQYF
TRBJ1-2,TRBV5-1,CASSLSTAGSYGYTF
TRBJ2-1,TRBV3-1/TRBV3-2,CASSQVGAGRNEQFF
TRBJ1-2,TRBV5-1,CASSLTTRTGTRGYTF
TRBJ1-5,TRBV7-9,CASSLEGGQPQHF
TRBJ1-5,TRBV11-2,CASSSQGANQPQHF
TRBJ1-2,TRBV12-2,CASRLEPGNGYTF
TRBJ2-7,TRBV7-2,CASSLGGGRGGGEQYF
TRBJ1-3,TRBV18,CASSPPGTGTNTIYF